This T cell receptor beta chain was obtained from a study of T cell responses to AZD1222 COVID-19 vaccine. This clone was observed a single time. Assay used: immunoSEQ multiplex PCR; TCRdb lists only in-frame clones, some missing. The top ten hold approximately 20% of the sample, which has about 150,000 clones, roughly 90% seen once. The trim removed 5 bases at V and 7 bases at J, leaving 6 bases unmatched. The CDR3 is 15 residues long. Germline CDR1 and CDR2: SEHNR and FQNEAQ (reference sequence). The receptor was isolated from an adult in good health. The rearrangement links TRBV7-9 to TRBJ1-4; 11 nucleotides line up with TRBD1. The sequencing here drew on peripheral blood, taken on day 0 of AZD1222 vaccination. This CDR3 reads CASSPGTGGSEKLFF. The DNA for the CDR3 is TGTGCCAGCAGCCCTGGGACAGGGGGGAGTGAAAAACTGTTTTTT.